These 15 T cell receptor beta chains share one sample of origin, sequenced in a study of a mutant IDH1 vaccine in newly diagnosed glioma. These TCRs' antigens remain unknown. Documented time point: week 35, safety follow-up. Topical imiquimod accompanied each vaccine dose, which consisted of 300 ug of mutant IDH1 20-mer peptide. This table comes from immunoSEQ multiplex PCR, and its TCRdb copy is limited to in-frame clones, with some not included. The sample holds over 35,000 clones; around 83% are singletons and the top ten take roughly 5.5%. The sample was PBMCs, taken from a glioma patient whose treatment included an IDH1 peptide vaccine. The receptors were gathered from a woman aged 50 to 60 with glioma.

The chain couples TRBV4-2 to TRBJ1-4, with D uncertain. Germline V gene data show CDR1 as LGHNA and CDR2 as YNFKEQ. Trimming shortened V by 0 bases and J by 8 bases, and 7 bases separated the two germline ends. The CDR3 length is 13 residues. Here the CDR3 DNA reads TGTGCCAGCAGCCAAGACATAGGGGAAAAACTGTTTTTT. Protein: CASSQDIGEKLFF.

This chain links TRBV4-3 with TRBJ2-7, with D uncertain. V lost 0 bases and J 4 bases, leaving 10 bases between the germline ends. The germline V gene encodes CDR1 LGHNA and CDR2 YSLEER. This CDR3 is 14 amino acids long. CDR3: CASSQDRTHYEQYF. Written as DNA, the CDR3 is TGCGCCAGCAGCCAAGACAGGACCCATTACGAGCAGTACTTC.

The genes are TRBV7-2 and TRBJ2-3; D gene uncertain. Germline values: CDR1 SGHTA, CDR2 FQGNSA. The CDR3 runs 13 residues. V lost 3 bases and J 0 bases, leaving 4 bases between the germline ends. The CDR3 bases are TGTGCCAGCAGCTTCCCTAGCACAGATACGCAGTATTTT. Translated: CASSFPSTDTQYF.

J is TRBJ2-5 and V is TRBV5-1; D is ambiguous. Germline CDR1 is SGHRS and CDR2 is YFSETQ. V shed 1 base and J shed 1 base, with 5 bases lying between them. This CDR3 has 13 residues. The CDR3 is CASSLYRQETQYF. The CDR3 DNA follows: TGCGCCAGCAGCTTGTACCGCCAAGAGACCCAGTACTTC.

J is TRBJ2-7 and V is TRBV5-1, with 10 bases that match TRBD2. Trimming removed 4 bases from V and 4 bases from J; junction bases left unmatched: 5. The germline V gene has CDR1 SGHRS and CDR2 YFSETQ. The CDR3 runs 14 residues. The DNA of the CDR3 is TGCGCCAGCAGCGGTTCTAGCGGGGGTTACGAGCAGTACTTC. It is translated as CASSGSSGGYEQYF.

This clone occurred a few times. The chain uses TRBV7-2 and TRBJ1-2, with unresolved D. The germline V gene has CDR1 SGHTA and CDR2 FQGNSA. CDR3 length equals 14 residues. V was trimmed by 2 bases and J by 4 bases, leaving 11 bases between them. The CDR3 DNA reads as TGTGCCAGCAGCTTATCCTTGCCCCCCTATGGCTACACCTTC. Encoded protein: CASSLSLPPYGYTF. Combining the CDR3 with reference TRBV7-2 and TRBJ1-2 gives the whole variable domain GAGVSQSPSNKVTEKGKDVELRCDPISGHTALYWYRQSLGQGLEFLIYFQGNSAPDKSGLPSDRFSAERTGGSVSTLTIQRTQQEDSAVYLCASSLSLPPYGYTFGSGTRLTVV.

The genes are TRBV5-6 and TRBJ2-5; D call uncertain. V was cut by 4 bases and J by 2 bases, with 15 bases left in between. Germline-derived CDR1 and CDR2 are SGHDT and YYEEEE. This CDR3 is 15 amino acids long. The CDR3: CASSPLSLLQETQYF. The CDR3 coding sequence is TGTGCCAGCAGCCCCTTAAGTCTGTTACAAGAGACCCAGTACTTC.

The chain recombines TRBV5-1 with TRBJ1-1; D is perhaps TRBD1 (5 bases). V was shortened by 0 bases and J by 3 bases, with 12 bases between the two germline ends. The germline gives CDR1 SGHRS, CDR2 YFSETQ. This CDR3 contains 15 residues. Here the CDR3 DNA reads TGCGCCAGCAGCTTGGTTGAGAGGGGAGACACTGAAGCTTTCTTT. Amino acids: CASSLVERGDTEAFF. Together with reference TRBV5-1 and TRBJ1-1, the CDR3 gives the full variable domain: KAGVTQTPRYLIKTRGQQVTLSCSPISGHRSVSWYQQTPGQGLQFLFEYFSETQRNKGNFPGRFSGRQFSNSRSEMNVSTLELGDSALYLCASSLVERGDTEAFFGQGTRLTVV.

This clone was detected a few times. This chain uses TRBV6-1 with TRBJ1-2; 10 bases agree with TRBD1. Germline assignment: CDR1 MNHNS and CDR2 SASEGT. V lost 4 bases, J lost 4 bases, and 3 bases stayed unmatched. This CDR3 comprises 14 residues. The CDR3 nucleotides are TGTGCCAGCAGTGGGGGACAGGGGATCTATGGCTACACCTTC. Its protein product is CASSGGQGIYGYTF.

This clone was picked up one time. In nucleotides, the CDR3 is TGTGCCACCAGCAGAGAAAGGGGGCCCATGGGCTACACCTTC. This codes for CATSRERGPMGYTF. The gene calls are TRBV15 and TRBJ1-2; 7 bases align to TRBD1. With 0 bases clipped from V and 8 bases from J, the junction kept 6 bases outside the gene matches. This CDR3 spans 14 amino acids. Germline V gene lookup returns CDR1 LNHNV and CDR2 YYDKDF (reference sequence).

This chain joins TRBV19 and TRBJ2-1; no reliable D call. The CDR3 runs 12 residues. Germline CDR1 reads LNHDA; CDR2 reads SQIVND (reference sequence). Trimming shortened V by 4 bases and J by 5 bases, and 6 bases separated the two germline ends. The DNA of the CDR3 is TGTGCCAGTAGTACGGCACACAATGAGCAGTTCTTC. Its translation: CASSTAHNEQFF.

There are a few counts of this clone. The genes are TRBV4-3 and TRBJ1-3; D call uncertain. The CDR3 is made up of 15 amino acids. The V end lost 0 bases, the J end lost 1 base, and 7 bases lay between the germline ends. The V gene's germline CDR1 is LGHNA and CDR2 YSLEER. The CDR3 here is CASSQDVLSGNTIYF. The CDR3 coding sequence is TGCGCCAGCAGCCAAGATGTCCTTTCTGGAAACACCATATATTTT.

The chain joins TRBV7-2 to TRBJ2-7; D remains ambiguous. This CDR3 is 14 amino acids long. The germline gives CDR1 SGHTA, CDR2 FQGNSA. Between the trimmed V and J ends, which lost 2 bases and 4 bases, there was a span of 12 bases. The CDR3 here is CASSLLLEQYEQYF. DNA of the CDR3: TGTGCCAGCAGCTTACTCTTGGAACAGTACGAGCAGTACTTC.

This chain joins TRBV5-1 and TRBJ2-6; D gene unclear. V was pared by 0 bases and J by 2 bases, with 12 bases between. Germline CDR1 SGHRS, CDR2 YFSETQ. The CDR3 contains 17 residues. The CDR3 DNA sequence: TGCGCCAGCAGCTTGGCGGAAGGTCCTACTGGGGCCAACGTCCTGACTTTC. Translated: CASSLAEGPTGANVLTF.

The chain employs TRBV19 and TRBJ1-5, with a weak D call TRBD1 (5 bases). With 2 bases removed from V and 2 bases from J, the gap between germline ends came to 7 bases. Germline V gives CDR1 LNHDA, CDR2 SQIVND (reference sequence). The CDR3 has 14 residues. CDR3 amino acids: CASSIRRGNQPQHF. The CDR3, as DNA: TGTGCCAGTAGTATACGCAGGGGCAATCAGCCCCAGCATTTT.